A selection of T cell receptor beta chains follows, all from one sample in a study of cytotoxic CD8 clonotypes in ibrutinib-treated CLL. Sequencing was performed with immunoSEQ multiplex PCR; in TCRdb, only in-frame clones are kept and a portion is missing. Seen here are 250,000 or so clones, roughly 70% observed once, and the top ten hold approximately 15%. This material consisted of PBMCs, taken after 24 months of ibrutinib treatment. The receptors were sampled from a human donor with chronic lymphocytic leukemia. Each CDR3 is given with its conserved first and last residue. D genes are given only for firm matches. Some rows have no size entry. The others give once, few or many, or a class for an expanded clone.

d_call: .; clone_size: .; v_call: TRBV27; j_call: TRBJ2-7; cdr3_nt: TGTGCCAGCAGTTCAGGGCACTACCACGAGCAGTACTTC; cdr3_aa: CASSSGHYHEQYF
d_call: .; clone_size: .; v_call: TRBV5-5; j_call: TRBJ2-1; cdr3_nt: TGTGCCAGCAGACCCGGGATCTCCTACAATGAGCAGTTCTTC; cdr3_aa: CASRPGISYNEQFF
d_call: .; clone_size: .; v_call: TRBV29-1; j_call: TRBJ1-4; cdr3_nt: TGCAGCGTTGAAGGGTTTTCTGAAAAACTGTTTTTT; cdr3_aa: CSVEGFSEKLFF
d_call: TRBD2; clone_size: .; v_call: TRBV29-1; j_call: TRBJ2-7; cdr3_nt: TGCAGCGTTATTATGGTAGCGGGAGGCTACGAGCAGTACTTC; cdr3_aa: CSVIMVAGGYEQYF
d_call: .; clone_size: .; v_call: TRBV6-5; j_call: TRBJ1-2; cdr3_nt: TGTGCCAGCAGTTATTCGACAGCTAACTATGGCTACACCTTC; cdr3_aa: CASSYSTANYGYTF
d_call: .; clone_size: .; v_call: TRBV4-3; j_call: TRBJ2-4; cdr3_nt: TGCGCCAGCAGCCAAGATTGGGTGGCCAAAAACATTCAGTACTTC; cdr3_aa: CASSQDWVAKNIQYF
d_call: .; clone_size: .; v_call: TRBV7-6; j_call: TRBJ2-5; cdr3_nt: TGTGCCAGCAGCTTAATTAGCGGACAAGAGACCCAGTACTTC; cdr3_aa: CASSLISGQETQYF
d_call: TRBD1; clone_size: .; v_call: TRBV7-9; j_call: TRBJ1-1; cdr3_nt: TGTGCCAGCAGCTCTCCGACAGGGAGAAGCAACACTGAAGCTTTCTTT; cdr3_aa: CASSSPTGRSNTEAFF
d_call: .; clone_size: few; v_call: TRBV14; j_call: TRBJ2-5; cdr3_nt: TGTGCCAGCAGCCAAGCCCGCATGGGGACCCAGTACTTC; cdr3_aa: CASSQARMGTQYF
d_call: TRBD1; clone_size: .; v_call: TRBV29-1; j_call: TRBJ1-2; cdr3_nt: TGCAGCGTTGGCATGGGACAGGGGGGCCTCTATGGCTACACCTTC; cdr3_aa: CSVGMGQGGLYGYTF
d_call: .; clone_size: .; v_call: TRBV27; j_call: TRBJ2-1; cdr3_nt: TGTGCCAGCAGTTTAGGGGCCACCAATGAGCAGTTCTTC; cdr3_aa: CASSLGATNEQFF
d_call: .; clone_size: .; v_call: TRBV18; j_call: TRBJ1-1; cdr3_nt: TGTGCCAGCTCACCAGGCGGGTCCCGAAGTCACACTGAAGCTTTCTTT; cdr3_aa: CASSPGGSRSHTEAFF
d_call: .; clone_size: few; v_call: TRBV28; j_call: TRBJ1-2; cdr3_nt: TGTGCCAGCAGTTCCCCGTCGGGGCGCTACACCTTC; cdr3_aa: CASSSPSGRYTF
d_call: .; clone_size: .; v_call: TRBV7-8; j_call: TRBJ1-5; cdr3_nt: TGTGCCAGCAGCGTACAAGCGGGACACCAAAATCAGCCCCAGCATTTT; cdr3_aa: CASSVQAGHQNQPQHF
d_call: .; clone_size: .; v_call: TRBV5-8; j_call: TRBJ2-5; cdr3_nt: TGTGCCAGCAGCCCGGGACATAAGGCTCAAGAGACCCAGTACTTC; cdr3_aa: CASSPGHKAQETQYF
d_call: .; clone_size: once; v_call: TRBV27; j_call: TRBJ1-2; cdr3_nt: TGTGCCAGCAGTTTAGGGGTGGGGGAAAGCTATGGCTACACCTTC; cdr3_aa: CASSLGVGESYGYTF
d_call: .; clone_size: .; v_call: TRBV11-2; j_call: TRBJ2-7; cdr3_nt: TGTGCCAGCAGCCGTACTAGCAGTTCATCCTACGAGCAGTACTTC; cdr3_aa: CASSRTSSSSYEQYF
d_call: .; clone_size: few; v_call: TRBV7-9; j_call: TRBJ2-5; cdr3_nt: TGTGCCAGCAGCTTTTCGGAGACCCAGTACTTC; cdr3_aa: CASSFSETQYF
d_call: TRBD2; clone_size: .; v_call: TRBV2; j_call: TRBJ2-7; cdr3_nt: TGTGCCAGCAGTGAAGCGGGAAGAACTAGCGTATCCTACGAGCAGTACTTC; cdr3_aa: CASSEAGRTSVSYEQYF
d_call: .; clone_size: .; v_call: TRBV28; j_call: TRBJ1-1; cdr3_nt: TGTGGTGTGGTCGGAGGGGCGAAGAACACTGAAGCTTTCTTT; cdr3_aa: CGVVGGAKNTEAFF
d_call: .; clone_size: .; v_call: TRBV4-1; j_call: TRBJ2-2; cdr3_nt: TGCGCCAGCAGCCAAGAGCCTAAGAGACTAGTCATCGGGGAGCTGTTTTTT; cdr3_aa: CASSQEPKRLVIGELFF
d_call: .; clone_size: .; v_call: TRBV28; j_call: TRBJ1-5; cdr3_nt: TGTGCCAGCAGTTTGACTAATCAGCCCCAGCATTTT; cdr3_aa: CASSLTNQPQHF
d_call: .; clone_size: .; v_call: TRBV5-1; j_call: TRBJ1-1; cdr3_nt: TGCGCCAGCAGCGTGGCGGGGTTAGGGTACACTGAAGCTTTCTTT; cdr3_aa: CASSVAGLGYTEAFF
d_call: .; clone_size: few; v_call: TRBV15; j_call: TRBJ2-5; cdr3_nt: TGTGCCACGACTCAGCACCGCCAAGAGACCCAGTACTTC; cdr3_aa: CATTQHRQETQYF
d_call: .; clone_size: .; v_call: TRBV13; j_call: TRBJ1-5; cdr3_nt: TGTGCCAGCAGCGGCGGTCTTAAGCCGGGCAATCAGCCCCAGCATTTT; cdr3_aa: CASSGGLKPGNQPQHF
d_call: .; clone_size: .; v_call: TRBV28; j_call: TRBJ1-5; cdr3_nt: TGTGCCAGCAGCCGTGGCTGGGACCTAGATTATAGCAATCAGCCCCAGCATTTT; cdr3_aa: CASSRGWDLDYSNQPQHF
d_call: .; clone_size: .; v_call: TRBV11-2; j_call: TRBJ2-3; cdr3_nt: TGTGCCAGCAGCTTAGAATTGGATGGGGTAGCTGATACGCAGTATTTT; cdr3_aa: CASSLELDGVADTQYF
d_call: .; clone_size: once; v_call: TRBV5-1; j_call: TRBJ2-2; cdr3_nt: TGCGCCAGCAGGATGGATTCGGGCGGGGAGCTGTTTTTT; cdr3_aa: CASRMDSGGELFF
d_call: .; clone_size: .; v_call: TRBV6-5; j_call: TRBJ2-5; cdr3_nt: TGTGCCAGCAGTTACGTGCGTAAAGATGAGACCCAGTACTTC; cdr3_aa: CASSYVRKDETQYF
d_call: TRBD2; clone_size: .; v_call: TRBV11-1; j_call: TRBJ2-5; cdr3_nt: TGTGCCAGCAGCCCGCGGACTAGCGGGAGGGAGACCCAGTACTTC; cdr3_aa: CASSPRTSGRETQYF
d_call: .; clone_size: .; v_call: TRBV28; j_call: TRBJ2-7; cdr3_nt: TGTGCCAGCAGTTTGCTAGGAACCGGCGAGCAGTACTTC; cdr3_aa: CASSLLGTGEQYF
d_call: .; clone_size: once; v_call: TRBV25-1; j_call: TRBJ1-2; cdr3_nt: TGTGCCAGCAGTGAATCGGTCGGCAGATCGGACACCTTC; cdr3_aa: CASSESVGRSDTF
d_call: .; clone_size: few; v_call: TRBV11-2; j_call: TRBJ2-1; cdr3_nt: TGTGCCAGCAGCTTAGGGGGGGTAGGTGAGCAGTTCTTC; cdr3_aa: CASSLGGVGEQFF
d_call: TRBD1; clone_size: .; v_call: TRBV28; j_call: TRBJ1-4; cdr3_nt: TGTGCCAGCAGTTGGGACAGGAATGAAAAACTGTTTTTT; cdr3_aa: CASSWDRNEKLFF
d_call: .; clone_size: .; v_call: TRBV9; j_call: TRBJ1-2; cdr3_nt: TGTGCCAGTTCCCGTGAGAACTATGGCTACACCTTC; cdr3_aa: CASSRENYGYTF
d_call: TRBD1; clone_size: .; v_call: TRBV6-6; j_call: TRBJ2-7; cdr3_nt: TGTGCCAGCACCCCGACAGGGAATTCCTACGAGCAGTACTTC; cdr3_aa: CASTPTGNSYEQYF
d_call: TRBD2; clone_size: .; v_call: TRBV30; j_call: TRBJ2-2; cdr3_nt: TGTGCCTGGAGCGGACTAGCGGGAAACACCGGGGAGCTGTTTTTT; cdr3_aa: CAWSGLAGNTGELFF
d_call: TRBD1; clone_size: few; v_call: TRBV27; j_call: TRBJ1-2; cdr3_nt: TGTGCCAGCAGGCACGGGACAGGGGGTTATGGCTACACCTTC; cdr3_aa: CASRHGTGGYGYTF
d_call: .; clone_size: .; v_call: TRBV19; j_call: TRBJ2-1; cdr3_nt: TGTGCCAGTAGCCCGGACACGTACAATGAGCAGTTCTTC; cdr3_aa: CASSPDTYNEQFF
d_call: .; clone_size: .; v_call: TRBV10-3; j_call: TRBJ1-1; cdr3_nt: TGTGCCGGGGGCGACAGCGTCACTGAAGCTTTCTTT; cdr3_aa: CAGGDSVTEAFF
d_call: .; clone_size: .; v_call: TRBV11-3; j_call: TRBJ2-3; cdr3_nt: TGTGCCAGCAGCGGTAGGCAAGATACGCAGTATTTT; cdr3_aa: CASSGRQDTQYF
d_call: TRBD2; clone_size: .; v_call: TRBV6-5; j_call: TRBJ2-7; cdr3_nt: TGTGCCAGCAGCCCAGCGACTAGCCTCTACGAGCAGTACTTC; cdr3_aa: CASSPATSLYEQYF
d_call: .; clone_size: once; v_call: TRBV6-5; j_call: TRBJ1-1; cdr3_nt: TGTGCCAGCAGTTACTCTGACAGTTTGAACACTGAAGCTTTCTTT; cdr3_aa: CASSYSDSLNTEAFF
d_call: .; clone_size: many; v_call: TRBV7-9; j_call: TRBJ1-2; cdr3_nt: TGTGCCAGCGTCCGTGTCATATCTGGCTATGGCTACACCTTC; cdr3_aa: CASVRVISGYGYTF
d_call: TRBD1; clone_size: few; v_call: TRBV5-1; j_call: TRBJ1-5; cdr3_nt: TGCGCCAGCAGCTTGACAGGGGGCAATCAGCCCCAGCATTTT; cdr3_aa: CASSLTGGNQPQHF
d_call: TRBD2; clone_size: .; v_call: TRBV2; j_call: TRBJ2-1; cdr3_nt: TGTGCCAGCAGGACCGGGACTAGCAGCAATGAGCAGTTCTTC; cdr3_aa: CASRTGTSSNEQFF
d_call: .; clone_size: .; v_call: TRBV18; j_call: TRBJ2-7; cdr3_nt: TGTGCCAGCTCCCCCCGGGACTCGTTCTACGAGCAGTACTTC; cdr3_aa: CASSPRDSFYEQYF
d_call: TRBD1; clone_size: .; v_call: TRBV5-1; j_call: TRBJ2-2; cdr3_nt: TGCGCCAGCAGCTTGTCAGGGGGACCCTACCCGACCGGGGAGCTGTTTTTT; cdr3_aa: CASSLSGGPYPTGELFF
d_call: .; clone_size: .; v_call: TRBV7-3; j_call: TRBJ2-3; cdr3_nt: TGTGCCAGCAGCACTCCCTTTGGGGATACGCAGTATTTT; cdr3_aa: CASSTPFGDTQYF
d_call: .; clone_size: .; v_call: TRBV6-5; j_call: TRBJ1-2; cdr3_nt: TGTGCCACCAGCCCGACAGGAACCTATGGCTACACCTTC; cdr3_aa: CATSPTGTYGYTF
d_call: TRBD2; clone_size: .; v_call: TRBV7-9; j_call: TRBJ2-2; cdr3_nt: TGTGCCAGCAGCTACCGATTTACAGCGGGAGCGGACGGGGAGCTGTTTTTT; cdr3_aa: CASSYRFTAGADGELFF
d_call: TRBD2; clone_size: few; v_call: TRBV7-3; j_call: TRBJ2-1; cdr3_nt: TGTGCCAGCAGCTCCCACAATAGCGGGAAAAACAATGAGCAGTTCTTC; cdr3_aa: CASSSHNSGKNNEQFF
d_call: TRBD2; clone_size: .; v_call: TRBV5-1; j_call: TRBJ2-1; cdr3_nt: TGCGCCAGCAGCTTGAGGGCTAGCGGATACAATGAGCAGTTCTTC; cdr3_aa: CASSLRASGYNEQFF
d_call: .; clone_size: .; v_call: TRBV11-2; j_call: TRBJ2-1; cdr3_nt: TGTGCCAGCAGCTTAATGGGTATCGAGCAGTTCTTC; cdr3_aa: CASSLMGIEQFF